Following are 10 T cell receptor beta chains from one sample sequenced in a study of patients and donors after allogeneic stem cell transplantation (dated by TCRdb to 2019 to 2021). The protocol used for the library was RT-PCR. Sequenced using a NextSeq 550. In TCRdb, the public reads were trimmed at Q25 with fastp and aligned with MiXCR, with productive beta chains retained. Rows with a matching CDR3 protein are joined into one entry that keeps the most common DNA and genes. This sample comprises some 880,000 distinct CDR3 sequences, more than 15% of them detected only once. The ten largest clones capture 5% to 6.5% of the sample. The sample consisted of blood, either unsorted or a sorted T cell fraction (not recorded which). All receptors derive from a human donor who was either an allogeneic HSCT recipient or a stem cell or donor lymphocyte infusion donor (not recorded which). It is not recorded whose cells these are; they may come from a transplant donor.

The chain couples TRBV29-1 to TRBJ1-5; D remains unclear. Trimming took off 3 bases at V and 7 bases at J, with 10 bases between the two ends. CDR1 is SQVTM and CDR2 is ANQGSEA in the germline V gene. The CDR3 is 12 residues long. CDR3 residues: CSVEVSEQPQHF. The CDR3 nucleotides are TGCAGCGTTGAGGTATCCGAACAGCCCCAGCATTTT.

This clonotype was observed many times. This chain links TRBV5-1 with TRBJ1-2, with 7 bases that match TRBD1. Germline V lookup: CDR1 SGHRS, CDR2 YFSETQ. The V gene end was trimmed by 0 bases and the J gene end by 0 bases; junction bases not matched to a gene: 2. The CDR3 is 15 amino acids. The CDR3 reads CASSLGGTANYGYTF. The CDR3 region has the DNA TGCGCCAGCAGCTTGGGGGGGACAGCTAACTATGGCTACACCTTC.

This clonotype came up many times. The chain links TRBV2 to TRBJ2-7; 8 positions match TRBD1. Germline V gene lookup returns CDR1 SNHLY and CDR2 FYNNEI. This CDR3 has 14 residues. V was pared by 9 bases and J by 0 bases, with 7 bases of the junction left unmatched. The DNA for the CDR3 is TGTGCCAGGGAAAACAGGGGGGACTCCTACGAGCAGTACTTC. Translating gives CARENRGDSYEQYF. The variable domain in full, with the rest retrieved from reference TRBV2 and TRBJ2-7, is EPEVTQTPSHQVTQMGQEVILRCVPISNHLYFYWYRQILGQKVEFLVSFYNNEISEKSEIFDDQFSVERPDGSNFTLKIRSTKLEDSAMYFCARENRGDSYEQYFGPGTRLTVT.

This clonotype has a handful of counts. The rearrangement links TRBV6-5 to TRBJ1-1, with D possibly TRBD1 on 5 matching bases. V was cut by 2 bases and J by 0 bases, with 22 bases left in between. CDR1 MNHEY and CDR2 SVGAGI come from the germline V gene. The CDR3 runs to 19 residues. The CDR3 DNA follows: TGTGCCAGCAGTTACACCCCAGGGTATCTTGGGGTGATGAACACTGAAGCTTTCTTT. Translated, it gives CASSYTPGYLGVMNTEAFF.

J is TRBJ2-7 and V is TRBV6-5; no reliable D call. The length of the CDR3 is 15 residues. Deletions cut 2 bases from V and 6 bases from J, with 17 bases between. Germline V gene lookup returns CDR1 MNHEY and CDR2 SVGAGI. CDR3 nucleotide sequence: TGTGCCAGCAGTTACACGACGGGCGGTAGTGGCGAGCAGTACTTC. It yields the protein CASSYTTGGSGEQYF.

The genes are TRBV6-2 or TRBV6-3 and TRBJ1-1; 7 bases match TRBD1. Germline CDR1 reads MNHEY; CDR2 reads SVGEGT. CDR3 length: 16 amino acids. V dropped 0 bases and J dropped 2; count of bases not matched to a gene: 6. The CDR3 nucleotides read TGTGCCAGCAGTTACTCGAAAAGAGGGGGCAACACTGAAGCTTTCTTT. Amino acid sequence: CASSYSKRGGNTEAFF.

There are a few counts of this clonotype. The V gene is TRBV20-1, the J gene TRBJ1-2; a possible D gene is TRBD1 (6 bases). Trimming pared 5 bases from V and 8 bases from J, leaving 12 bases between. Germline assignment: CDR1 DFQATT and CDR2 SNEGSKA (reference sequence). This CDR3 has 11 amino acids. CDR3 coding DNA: TGCAGTGCTGTAATAGGGGGGGGCTACACCTTC. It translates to CSAVIGGGYTF.

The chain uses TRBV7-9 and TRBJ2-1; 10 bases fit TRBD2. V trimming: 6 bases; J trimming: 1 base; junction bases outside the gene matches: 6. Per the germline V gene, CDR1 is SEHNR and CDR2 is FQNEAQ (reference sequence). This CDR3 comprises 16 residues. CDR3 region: CASRYGLAESYNEQFF. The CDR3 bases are TGTGCCAGCAGGTACGGACTAGCGGAATCCTACAATGAGCAGTTCTTC.

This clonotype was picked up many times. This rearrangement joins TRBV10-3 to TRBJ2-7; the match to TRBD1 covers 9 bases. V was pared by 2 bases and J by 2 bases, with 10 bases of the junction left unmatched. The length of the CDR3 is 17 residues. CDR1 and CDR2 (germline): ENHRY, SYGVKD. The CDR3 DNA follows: TGTGCCATCAGTGAGCTCGGATCGTGGACAGGGGCCTACGAGCAGTACTTC. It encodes CAISELGSWTGAYEQYF.

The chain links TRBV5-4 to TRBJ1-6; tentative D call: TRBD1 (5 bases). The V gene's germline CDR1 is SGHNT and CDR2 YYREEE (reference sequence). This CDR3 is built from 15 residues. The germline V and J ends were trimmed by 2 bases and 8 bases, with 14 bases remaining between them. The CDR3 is CASSFQRGGDSPLHF. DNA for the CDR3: TGTGCCAGCAGCTTTCAAAGGGGAGGCGATTCACCCCTCCACTTT.